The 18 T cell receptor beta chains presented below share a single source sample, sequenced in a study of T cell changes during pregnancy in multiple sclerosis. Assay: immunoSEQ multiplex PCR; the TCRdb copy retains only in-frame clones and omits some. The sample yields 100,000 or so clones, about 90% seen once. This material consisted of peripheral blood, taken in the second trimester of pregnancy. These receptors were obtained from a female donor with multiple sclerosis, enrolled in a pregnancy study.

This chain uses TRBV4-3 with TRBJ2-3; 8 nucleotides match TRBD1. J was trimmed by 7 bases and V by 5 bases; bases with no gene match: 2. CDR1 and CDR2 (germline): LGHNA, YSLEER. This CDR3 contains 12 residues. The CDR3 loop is CASSRQGNTQYF. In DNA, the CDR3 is TGCGCCAGCAGCAGACAGGGGAATACGCAGTATTTT.

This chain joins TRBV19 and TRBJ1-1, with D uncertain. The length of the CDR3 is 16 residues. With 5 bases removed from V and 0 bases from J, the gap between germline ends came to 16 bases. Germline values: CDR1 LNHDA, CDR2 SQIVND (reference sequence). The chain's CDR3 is CASSPLTPSMNTEAFF. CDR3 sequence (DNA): TGTGCCAGTAGTCCACTGACTCCTTCCATGAACACTGAAGCTTTCTTT.

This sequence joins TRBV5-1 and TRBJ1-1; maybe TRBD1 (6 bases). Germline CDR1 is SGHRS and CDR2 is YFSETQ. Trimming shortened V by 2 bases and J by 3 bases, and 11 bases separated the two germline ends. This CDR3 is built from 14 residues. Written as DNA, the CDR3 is TGCGCCAGCAGCTTAACCGGGACACACACTGAAGCTTTCTTT. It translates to CASSLTGTHTEAFF.

In DNA, the CDR3 is TGTGCCAGCAGTTTGAGGGGACAGTCCAACGAGCAGTACTTC. Residues: CASSLRGQSNEQYF. The chain has TRBV27 and TRBJ2-7; 7 bases agree with TRBD1. Unmatched junction bases numbered 7, after V lost 3 bases and J lost 5 bases. The germline V gene has CDR1 MNHEY and CDR2 SMNVEV (reference sequence). The CDR3 is made up of 14 amino acids.

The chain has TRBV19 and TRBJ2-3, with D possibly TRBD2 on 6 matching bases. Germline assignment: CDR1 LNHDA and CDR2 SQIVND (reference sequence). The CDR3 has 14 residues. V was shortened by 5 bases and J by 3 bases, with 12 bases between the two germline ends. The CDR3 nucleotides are TGTGCCAGTAGTTTCGGGGGTTCTACAGATACGCAGTATTTT. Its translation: CASSFGGSTDTQYF.

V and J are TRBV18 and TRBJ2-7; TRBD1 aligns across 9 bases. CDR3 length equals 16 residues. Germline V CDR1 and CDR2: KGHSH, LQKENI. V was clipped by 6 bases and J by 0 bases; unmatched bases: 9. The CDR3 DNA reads TGTGCCAGCTCCGGGACAGGGCCAATAAGCTCCTACGAGCAGTACTTC. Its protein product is CASSGTGPISSYEQYF.

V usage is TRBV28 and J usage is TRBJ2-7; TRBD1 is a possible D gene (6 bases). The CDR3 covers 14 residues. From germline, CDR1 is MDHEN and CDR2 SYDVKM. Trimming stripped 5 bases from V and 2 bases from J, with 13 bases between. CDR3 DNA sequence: TGTGCCAGCAGTCTTTCGGGACAACCCTACGAGCAGTACTTC. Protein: CASSLSGQPYEQYF.

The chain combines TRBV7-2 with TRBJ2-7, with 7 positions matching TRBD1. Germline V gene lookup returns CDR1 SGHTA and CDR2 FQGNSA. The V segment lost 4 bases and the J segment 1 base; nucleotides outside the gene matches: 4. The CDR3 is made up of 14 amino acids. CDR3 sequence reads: CASSYRDSSYEQYF. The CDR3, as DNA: TGTGCCAGCAGCTACCGGGACAGTTCCTACGAGCAGTACTTC.

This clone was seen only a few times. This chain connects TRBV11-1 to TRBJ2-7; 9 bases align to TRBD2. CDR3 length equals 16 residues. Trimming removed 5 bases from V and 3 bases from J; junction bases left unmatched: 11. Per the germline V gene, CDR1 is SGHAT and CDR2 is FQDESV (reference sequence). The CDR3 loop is CASSHSLAGSNYEQYF. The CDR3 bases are TGTGCCAGCAGCCACTCTCTAGCGGGGTCCAACTACGAGCAGTACTTC. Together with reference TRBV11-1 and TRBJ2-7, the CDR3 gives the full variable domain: EAEVAQSPRYKITEKSQAVAFWCDPISGHATLYWYRQILGQGPELLVQFQDESVVDDSQLPKDRFSAERLKGVDSTLKIQPAELGDSAMYLCASSHSLAGSNYEQYFGPGTRLTVT.

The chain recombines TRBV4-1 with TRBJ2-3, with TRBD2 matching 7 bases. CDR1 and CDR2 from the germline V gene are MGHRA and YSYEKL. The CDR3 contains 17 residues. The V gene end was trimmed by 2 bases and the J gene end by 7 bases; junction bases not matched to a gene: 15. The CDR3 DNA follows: TGCGCCAGCAGCCAACCTTCCCGCGGGAGAAGAAAAAATACGCAGTATTTT. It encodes CASSQPSRGRRKNTQYF.

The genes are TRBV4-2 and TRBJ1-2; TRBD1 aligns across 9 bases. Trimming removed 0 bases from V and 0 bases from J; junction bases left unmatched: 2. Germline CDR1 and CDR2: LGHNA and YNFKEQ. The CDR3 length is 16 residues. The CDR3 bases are TGTGCCAGCAGCCAAGACCACAGGGGGCCTAACTATGGCTACACCTTC. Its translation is CASSQDHRGPNYGYTF.

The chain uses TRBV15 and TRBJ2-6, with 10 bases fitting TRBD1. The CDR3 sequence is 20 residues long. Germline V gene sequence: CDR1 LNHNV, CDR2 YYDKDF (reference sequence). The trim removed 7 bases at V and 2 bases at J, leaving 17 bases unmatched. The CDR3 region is CATTGDRGRPSGAGANVLTF. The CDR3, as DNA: TGTGCCACCACGGGCGACAGGGGGCGTCCATCTGGGGCTGGGGCCAACGTCCTGACTTTC.

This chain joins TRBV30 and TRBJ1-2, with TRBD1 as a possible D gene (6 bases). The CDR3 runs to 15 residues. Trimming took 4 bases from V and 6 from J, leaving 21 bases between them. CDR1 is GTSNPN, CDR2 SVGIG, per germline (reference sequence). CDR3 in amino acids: CAWNRSPGHSNGYTF. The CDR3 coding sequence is TGTGCCTGGAACCGCTCTCCGGGACACAGCAATGGCTACACCTTC.

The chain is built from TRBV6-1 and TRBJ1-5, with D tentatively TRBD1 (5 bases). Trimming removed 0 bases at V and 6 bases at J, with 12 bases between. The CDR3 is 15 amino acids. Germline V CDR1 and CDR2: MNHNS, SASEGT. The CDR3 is CASSEASRGGQPQHF. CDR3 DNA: TGTGCCAGCAGTGAAGCGAGTAGGGGCGGTCAGCCCCAGCATTTT.

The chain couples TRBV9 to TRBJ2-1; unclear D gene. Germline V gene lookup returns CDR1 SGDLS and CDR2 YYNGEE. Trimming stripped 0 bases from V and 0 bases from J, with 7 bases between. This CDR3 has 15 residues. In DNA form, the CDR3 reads TGTGCCAGCAGCGTAGAGCCCGCCTCCTACAATGAGCAGTTCTTC. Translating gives CASSVEPASYNEQFF.

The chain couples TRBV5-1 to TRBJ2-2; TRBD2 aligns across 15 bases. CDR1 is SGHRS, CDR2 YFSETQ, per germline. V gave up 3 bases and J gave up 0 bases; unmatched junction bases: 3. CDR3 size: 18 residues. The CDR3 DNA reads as TGCGCCAGCAGCTGGACTAGCGGGAGGGTCGCGAACACCGGGGAGCTGTTTTTT. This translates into CASSWTSGRVANTGELFF.

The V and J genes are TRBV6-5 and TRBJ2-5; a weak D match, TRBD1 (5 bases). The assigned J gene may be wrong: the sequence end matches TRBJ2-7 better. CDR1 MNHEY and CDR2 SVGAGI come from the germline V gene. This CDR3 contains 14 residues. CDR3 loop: CASSYSDNSYEQYF. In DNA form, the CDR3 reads TGTGCCAGCAGTTACTCGGACAATTCCTACGAGCAGTACTTC.

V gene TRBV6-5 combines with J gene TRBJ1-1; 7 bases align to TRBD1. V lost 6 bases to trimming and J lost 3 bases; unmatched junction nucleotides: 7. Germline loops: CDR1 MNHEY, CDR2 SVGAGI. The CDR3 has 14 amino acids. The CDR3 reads CASRTGWSDTEAFF. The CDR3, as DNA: TGTGCCAGCAGGACAGGGTGGTCGGACACTGAAGCTTTCTTT.